Presented here are 25 T cell receptor beta chains from one specimen sequenced in a study of Graves' ophthalmopathy and Graves' hyperthyroidism. The authors amplified TCR beta CDR3 regions from RNA transcripts. HTBI-primed first-round RT-PCR preceded second-round multiplex PCR. Via MiXCR, TCRdb re-called the multiplex PCR reads, giving one row per CDR3 protein. Seen here are roughly 600,000 distinct CDR3 sequences, 35% to 40% observed once, and the top ten hold 4% to 5%. Sequenced material: peripheral blood or thyroid tissue (not recorded which). The receptor set was obtained from an adult man with Graves' hyperthyroidism.

The rearrangement uses TRBV30 and TRBJ1-1; a weak D match, TRBD1 (6 bases). The CDR3 has 13 amino acids. From germline, CDR1 is GTSNPN and CDR2 SVGIG (reference sequence). Trimming stripped 2 bases from V and 1 base from J, with 8 bases between. The CDR3 DNA reads as TGTGCCTGGAGTTTGGACAGGAACACTGAAGCTTTCTTT. Encoded protein: CAWSLDRNTEAFF. Full variable domain (remainder filled in from reference TRBV30 and TRBJ1-1): SQTIHQWPATLVQPVGSPLSLECTVEGTSNPNLYWYRQAAGRGLQLLFYSVGIGQISSEVPQNLSASRPQDRQFILSSKKLLLSDSGFYLCAWSLDRNTEAFFGQGTRLTVV.

This clonotype was seen a single time. The chain is built from TRBV7-3 and TRBJ2-5; D unresolved. Trimming left V 3 bases short and J 9 bases short, with 14 bases between. The CDR3 contains 13 residues. Germline V gene sequence: CDR1 SGHTA, CDR2 FQGTGA. DNA of the CDR3: TGTGCCAGCAGCTTTGAAAGGAATCAGCCCCAGTACTTC. Residues: CASSFERNQPQYF.

J is TRBJ2-6 and V is TRBV6-5; the D is unclear. The V end was cut by 6 bases, the J end by 1 base, with 13 bases between. The CDR3 has 16 residues. Germline loops: CDR1 MNHEY, CDR2 SVGAGI. The CDR3 spells CASSQGQRSGANVLTF. The CDR3 nucleotides read TGTGCCAGCAGCCAAGGGCAGAGGTCTGGGGCCAACGTCCTGACTTTC.

This clonotype has ten or more counts. The chain uses TRBV14 and TRBJ1-1; no definite D call. The ends were cut back, 8 bases at V and 5 bases at J, with 15 bases in the middle. From germline, CDR1 is SGHDN and CDR2 FVKESK. This CDR3 spans 13 amino acids. For the CDR3, the DNA is TGTGCCAGCCGGAGTGCAGGCCGTACTGAAGCTTTCTTT. Protein product: CASRSAGRTEAFF.

The J gene is TRBJ2-7, the V gene TRBV10-3; D might be TRBD1 (5 bases). Trimming left V 11 bases short and J 0 bases short, with 11 bases between. This CDR3 has 12 residues. Per germline, CDR1 ENHRY and CDR2 SYGVKD. The CDR3 coding sequence is TGTGCCTCGACAGACATCTCCTACGAGCAGTACTTC. Its translation is CASTDISYEQYF.

Notes on this clonotype: A read error may produce the germline difference seen at one junction end. The rearrangement joins TRBV7-9 to TRBJ2-3, with a tentative D call TRBD1 (6 bases). CDR1 is SEHNR, CDR2 FQNEAQ, per germline (reference sequence). The CDR3 length is 16 residues. The CDR3 loop reads CASSHEPGHGTDTQYF. CDR3 coding DNA: TGCGCCAGCAGCCATGAACCGGGACACGGCACAGATACGCAGTATTTT.

This clonotype was seen a few times. Mismatch with germline at one junction end may stem from a read error. DNA for the CDR3: TGTGCCAGCAGTTACTCTTCTCCCGCAGGAGCGAGCTCCTACGAGCAGTACTTC. Protein: CASSYSSPAGASSYEQYF. The chain is built from TRBV10-3 and TRBJ2-7; D is ambiguous. The V gene's germline CDR1 is ENHRY and CDR2 SYGVKD. There are 18 residues in the CDR3.

The rearrangement links TRBV27 to TRBJ1-4, with D possibly being TRBD1 (5 bases). The CDR3 totals 14 residues. The V gene lost 1 base and the J gene lost 8 bases, with 11 bases spanning the gap. Germline lookup yields CDR1 MNHEY and CDR2 SMNVEV (reference sequence). CDR3 sequence (DNA): TGTGCCAGCAGTTTATGGGGGGGAGGAGAAAAACTGTTTTTT. Its protein product is CASSLWGGGEKLFF.

This clonotype appeared many times. The chain couples TRBV2 to TRBJ1-6, with 9 bases fitting TRBD1. CDR3 length equals 16 residues. The ends lost 7 bases at V and 8 bases at J; junction bases unmatched: 12. Germline loops: CDR1 SNHLY, CDR2 FYNNEI. The CDR3 loop is CASKGGTGSGDSPLHF. CDR3 in DNA: TGTGCCAGCAAGGGTGGGACAGGGAGTGGGGATTCACCCCTCCACTTT.

The chain carries TRBV5-1 and TRBJ2-7, with D maybe TRBD1 (5 bases). V dropped 3 bases and J dropped 0 bases, with 16 bases sitting between them. This CDR3 is built from 16 residues. CDR1 SGHRS and CDR2 YFSETQ come from the germline V gene. The CDR3 region is CASSSVAGSSSYEQYF. For the CDR3, the DNA is TGCGCCAGCAGCTCCGTGGCAGGGTCCAGCTCCTACGAGCAGTACTTC.

V is TRBV9 and J is TRBJ2-7, with 11 bases lining up with TRBD2. TRBJ2-1 matches the DNA end more closely, so the J call is doubtful. The V gene's germline CDR1 is SGDLS and CDR2 YYNGEE. The CDR3 has 15 amino acids. The CDR3 sequence is CASSERGLADNEQFF. Written as DNA, the CDR3 is TGTGCCAGCAGCGAGAGGGGACTAGCGGACAATGAGCAGTTCTTC.

This clonotype occurred many times. The J gene is TRBJ1-5, the V gene TRBV7-9; no clear D gene. The germline gives CDR1 SEHNR, CDR2 FQNEAQ (reference sequence). The V end lost 2 bases, the J end lost 0 bases, and 5 bases lay between the germline ends. This CDR3 contains 14 residues. In nucleotides, the CDR3 is TGTGCCAGCAGCTTAATGGATAGCAATCAGCCCCAGCATTTT. Translation gives CASSLMDSNQPQHF.

A few counts support this clonotype. This chain connects TRBV2 to TRBJ2-5; 7 nucleotides agree with TRBD2. The DNA end lines up better with TRBJ2-1; the J call may be wrong. The CDR3 extends over 17 amino acids. Per the germline V gene, CDR1 is SNHLY and CDR2 is FYNNEI. Here the CDR3 reads CASSEGRAGYPRDEQFF. The CDR3 nucleotides read TGTGCCAGCAGTGAAGGGCGAGCGGGGTACCCGAGGGATGAGCAGTTCTTC.

V gene TRBV7-2 combines with J gene TRBJ1-5, with D perhaps matching TRBD1 (5 bases). This CDR3 comprises 16 residues. Germline V lookup: CDR1 SGHTA, CDR2 FQGNSA. V was pared by 1 base and J by 7 bases, with 17 bases between. The DNA for the CDR3 is TGTGCCAGCAGCTTAGAAACGGGCAGGGTGAGCCAGCCCCAGCATTTT. This codes for CASSLETGRVSQPQHF.

The sample holds many counts of this clonotype. The chain links TRBV9 to TRBJ2-7; 7 positions match TRBD2. Germline-derived CDR1 and CDR2 are SGDLS and YYNGEE. This CDR3 spans 15 amino acids. Germline trimming cut 0 bases from V and 6 bases from J; bases unmatched to any gene: 9. The CDR3 nucleotides are TGTGCCAGCAGCGTAGAAGGCGGGAGCTTCAGCGAGCAGTACTTC. Its translation is CASSVEGGSFSEQYF.

This clonotype was seen many times. The CDR3 nucleotides read TGTGCCAGCAGCTTCAGGGACAGGGGGCGCGAAAAACTGTTTTTT. Protein sequence: CASSFRDRGREKLFF. This chain connects TRBV5-6 to TRBJ1-4; TRBD1 matches at 12 bases. The CDR3 loop spans 15 amino acids. The V and J ends lost 2 bases and 8 bases, in that order; junction bases with no gene match: 4. From germline, CDR1 is SGHDT and CDR2 YYEEEE.

The V and J genes are TRBV7-9 and TRBJ1-1; D unclear. V was cut by 2 bases and J by 6 bases, with 13 bases left in between. From germline, CDR1 is SEHNR and CDR2 FQNEAQ (reference sequence). This CDR3 contains 14 residues. Here the CDR3 reads CASSLKGVSAEAFF. DNA of the CDR3: TGTGCCAGCAGCTTAAAAGGAGTGAGCGCTGAAGCTTTCTTT.

This clonotype was seen more than once but under ten times. This chain uses TRBV28 with TRBJ1-2; possible D gene TRBD1, 6 bases. The CDR3 extends over 13 amino acids. V was trimmed by 5 bases and J by 8 bases, leaving 15 bases between them. In germline, CDR1 is MDHEN, CDR2 SYDVKM. CDR3 coding DNA: TGTGCCAGCAGTCCCCACAGGGACGGCGGCTACACCTTC. Protein: CASSPHRDGGYTF.

This clonotype was counted at least ten times. The chain couples TRBV20-1 to TRBJ2-5; D is perhaps TRBD1 or TRBD2 (5 bases each). Germline V gene lookup returns CDR1 DFQATT and CDR2 SNEGSKA (reference sequence). There are 15 residues in the CDR3. Trimming cost V 3 bases and J 4 bases, with 18 bases left between them. CDR3: CSARVSLEGLETQYF. The CDR3 DNA is TGCAGTGCTAGGGTTAGCCTTGAGGGGCTAGAGACCCAGTACTTC.

This clonotype has a handful of counts. The V and J genes are TRBV29-1 and TRBJ2-1; D is possibly TRBD2 (6 bases). Trimming removed 4 bases at V and 0 bases at J, with 16 bases between. This CDR3 has 16 residues. Germline V CDR1 and CDR2: SQVTM, ANQGSEA. The CDR3 region has the DNA TGCAGCGTTGGAGGAGGGGATTCAAGCTCCTACAATGAGCAGTTCTTC. Encoded protein: CSVGGGDSSSYNEQFF.

About this clonotype itself: With a much larger clone just one base away, this may be a read error. The V and J genes are TRBV4-1 and TRBJ1-2; D is unresolved. The CDR3 covers 13 residues. V was cut by 2 bases and J by 6 bases, with 10 bases left in between. Germline V gene data show CDR1 as MGHRA and CDR2 as YSYEKL. Written as DNA, the CDR3 is TGCGCCAGCAGCCAAACACCGAGCCATGGCTACACCTTC. Protein product: CASSQTPSHGYTF.

This clonotype was detected ten times or more. V and J are TRBV2 and TRBJ2-7, with 7 bases fitting TRBD1. V lost 5 bases, J lost 0 bases, and 7 bases stayed unmatched. The CDR3 runs to 15 residues. Per germline, CDR1 SNHLY and CDR2 FYNNEI. The CDR3 region is CASSQDRASSYEQYF. CDR3 DNA sequence: TGTGCCAGCAGTCAAGACAGGGCCAGCTCCTACGAGCAGTACTTC.

This chain links TRBV7-6 with TRBJ2-7; D is tentatively TRBD1 or TRBD2 (5 bases each). The CDR3 consists of 13 residues. Looked up from germline, CDR1 is SGHVS and CDR2 is FNYEAQ. The V gene lost 5 bases and the J gene lost 7 bases, with 15 bases spanning the gap. CDR3 residues: CASSQLGPGEQYF. As DNA, the CDR3 is TGTGCCAGCAGCCAACTGGGACCCGGTGAGCAGTACTTC.

This clonotype showed up many times. J is TRBJ1-5 and V is TRBV20-1, with D possibly matching TRBD1 (5 bases). Trimming stripped 0 bases from V and 6 bases from J, with 12 bases between. This CDR3 is built from 14 residues. Germline CDR1 reads DFQATT; CDR2 reads SNEGSKA (reference sequence). CDR3 protein: CSARDRLGAQPQHF. CDR3 coding DNA: TGCAGTGCTAGAGATCGTTTAGGGGCTCAGCCCCAGCATTTT.

This clonotype was seen at least ten times. The chain is built from TRBV12-3 or TRBV12-4 and TRBJ2-5; D may be TRBD2 (5 bases). With 6 bases removed from V and 4 bases from J, the gap between germline ends came to 6 bases. The CDR3 has 11 amino acids. The CDR3 loop is CASSGGETQYF. CDR3 nucleotide sequence: TGTGCCAGCAGCGGAGGAGAGACCCAGTACTTC.